Below, 21 T cell receptor beta chains from the same sample are listed, as sequenced in a study of blood T cells in healthy people across ages. A J-beta primer mix and a sample-barcoded 5' primer were used in a second PCR of about 6 to 12 cycles. TCRdb recomputed calls from the 5' RACE reads with MiXCR, one row per CDR3 protein. The repertoire holds about 1.7 million distinct CDR3 sequences, roughly 27% seen once, with 7.7% in the top ten. The material sequenced was blood. The receptors derive from a woman aged 25 to 39 in good health.

This clonotype showed up just a few times. In DNA form, the CDR3 reads TGTGCCAGCAAAGCAGGGGGGAGCTCCTACAATGAGCAGTTCTTC. It specifies CASKAGGSSYNEQFF. The chain joins TRBV28 to TRBJ2-1, with TRBD1 as a possible D gene (7 bases). The germline CDR1 and CDR2 sequences are MDHEN and SYDVKM. Trimming removed 7 bases at V and 0 bases at J, with 13 bases between. CDR3 size: 15 residues.

This rearrangement joins TRBV12-3 or TRBV12-4 to TRBJ1-6, with TRBD1 identical over 7 bases. J was trimmed by 6 bases and V by 5 bases; bases with no gene match: 7. This CDR3 spans 15 amino acids. The CDR3 DNA reads TGTGCCAGCAGTCCTAGGGACAGTAGTAATTCACCCCTCCACTTT. Residues: CASSPRDSSNSPLHF.

The rearrangement links TRBV7-2 to TRBJ2-5; D not certain. Trimming stripped 1 base from V and 7 bases from J, with 7 bases between. Germline V gene data show CDR1 as SGHTA and CDR2 as FQGNSA. The CDR3 totals 12 residues. The CDR3: CASSLDGWTQYF. The CDR3 DNA reads as TGTGCCAGCAGCTTAGATGGTTGGACCCAGTACTTC.

This chain links TRBV28 with TRBJ2-7; D is possibly TRBD1 or TRBD2 (5 bases each). V lost 4 bases, J lost 0 bases, and 13 bases lay in between. CDR1 and CDR2 (germline): MDHEN, SYDVKM. This CDR3 has 15 residues. CDR3 nucleotide sequence: TGTGCCAGCAGTTCTAGAGGGGCCAGCTCCTACGAGCAGTACTTC. Amino acid sequence: CASSSRGASSYEQYF.

This clonotype was observed a single time. A much larger clone sits a single nucleotide away, making a read error possible. The chain's CDR3 is CSAMPGLAGDETEYF. The CDR3 bases are TGCAGTGCTATGCCCGGACTAGCGGGAGATGAGACCGAGTACTTC. The gene calls are TRBV20-1 and TRBJ2-5, with TRBD2 identical over 13 bases. The CDR3 spans 15 residues. In germline, CDR1 is DFQATT, CDR2 SNEGSKA (reference sequence).

This clonotype was counted at least ten times. The genes are TRBV15 and TRBJ1-2, with a possible D match to TRBD1 (5 bases). Trimming left V 0 bases short and J 6 bases short, with 8 bases between. There are 13 residues in the CDR3. Germline V gene sequence: CDR1 LNHNV, CDR2 YYDKDF (reference sequence). As DNA, the CDR3 is TGTGCCACCAGCAGAGATAGGGGAGATGGCTACACCTTC. Amino acid sequence: CATSRDRGDGYTF.

The chain couples TRBV27 to TRBJ1-4, with D unclear. Germline V gives CDR1 MNHEY, CDR2 SMNVEV (reference sequence). Trimming cost V 3 bases and J 3 bases, with 8 bases left between them. The CDR3 extends over 14 amino acids. CDR3 residues: CASSFGVSNEKLFF. CDR3 bases: TGTGCCAGCAGTTTCGGTGTGTCTAATGAAAAACTGTTTTTT.

The rearrangement links TRBV7-7 to TRBJ2-2; a possible D gene is TRBD2 (6 bases). The V end was cut by 8 bases, the J end by 8 bases, with 18 bases between. The CDR3 contains 14 residues. The germline V gene encodes CDR1 SSHAT and CDR2 FNYEAQ (reference sequence). The CDR3 nucleotides are TGTGCCAGCCAAACGTCGCGGGGCACTGGGGAGCTGTTTTTT. It specifies CASQTSRGTGELFF.

With regard to this clonotype: Since a much larger clone is just one base distant, this may be a read error. The chain recombines TRBV10-3 with TRBJ2-7; D gene ambiguous. The CDR3 is made up of 12 amino acids. CDR1 and CDR2 (germline): ENHRY, SYGVKD. V shed 10 bases and J shed 2 bases, with 12 bases lying between them. The CDR3 DNA sequence: TGTGCCACTAGGACGGGTCCCTACGAGCAGTACTTC. Translated: CATRTGPYEQYF.

DNA for the CDR3: TGTGCCAGCAGCGTACAAGGGGAAGGCTACACCTTC. Translated, it gives CASSVQGEGYTF. The chain combines TRBV9 with TRBJ1-2; possibly TRBD1 for D (5 bases). Germline V gene sequence: CDR1 SGDLS, CDR2 YYNGEE. The ends were cut back, 1 base at V and 8 bases at J, with 9 bases in the middle. This CDR3 comprises 12 residues.

This clonotype was picked up many times. CDR3 amino acids: CASSFQGGTGELFF. The CDR3 DNA is TGCGCCAGCAGCTTCCAGGGAGGCACCGGGGAGCTGTTTTTT. The J gene is TRBJ2-2, the V gene TRBV5-1, with D tentatively TRBD2 (6 bases). Germline CDR1 SGHRS, CDR2 YFSETQ. Trimming left V 2 bases short and J 4 bases short, with 9 bases between. The CDR3 runs to 14 residues.

This clonotype was counted ten times or more. The J gene is TRBJ2-5, the V gene TRBV7-8, with D maybe TRBD2 (6 bases). The length of the CDR3 is 14 residues. The germline V and J ends were trimmed by 3 bases and 5 bases, with 13 bases remaining between them. Per the germline V gene, CDR1 is SGHVS and CDR2 is FQNEAQ. DNA of the CDR3: TGTGCCAGCAGCTTTCGGCGGCTAGCGGAGACCCAGTACTTC. It encodes CASSFRRLAETQYF.

The chain uses TRBV7-8 and TRBJ2-1; no firm D call. The CDR3 loop spans 13 amino acids. Trimming cost V 7 bases and J 0 bases, with 7 bases left between them. Germline V gene data show CDR1 as SGHVS and CDR2 as FQNEAQ. In DNA, the CDR3 is TGTGCCAGCACCCGAGACTCCTACAATGAGCAGTTCTTC. This codes for CASTRDSYNEQFF. The whole variable domain, remainder taken from reference TRBV7-8 and TRBJ2-1, is GAGVSQSPRYKVAKRGQDVALRCDPISGHVSLFWYQQALGQGPEFLTYFQNEAQLDKSGLPSDRFFAERPEGSVSTLKIQRTQQEDSAVYLCASTRDSYNEQFFGPGTRLTVL.

The sample holds many counts of this clonotype. The J gene is TRBJ2-1, the V gene TRBV7-3; 9 bases are a match to TRBD2. The CDR3 contains 15 residues. From germline, CDR1 is SGHTA and CDR2 FQGTGA. V shed 3 bases, J shed 3 bases, and the junction held 3 bases outside the gene matches. The CDR3 bases are TGTGCCAGCAGCTTCGGGCGGGGGGGCTACAATGAGCAGTTCTTC. This encodes CASSFGRGGYNEQFF.

The V gene is TRBV11-3, the J gene TRBJ2-1; 9 bases fit TRBD2. J was trimmed by 10 bases and V by 3 bases; bases with no gene match: 10. Germline-derived CDR1 and CDR2 are SGHNT and YENEEA. The CDR3 consists of 15 residues. CDR3: CASSLDGGRVREQFF. The DNA for the CDR3 is TGTGCCAGCAGCTTGGATGGCGGGAGGGTTCGAGAGCAGTTCTTC.

This clonotype was seen at least ten times. The V call is TRBV20-1, the J call TRBJ2-7; D gene ambiguous. The CDR3 totals 14 residues. V lost 0 bases and J lost 0, with 9 bases in between. Germline values: CDR1 DFQATT, CDR2 SNEGSKA (reference sequence). In DNA form, the CDR3 reads TGCAGTGCTAGAGATCCCCAATCCTCCTACGAGCAGTACTTC. This translates into CSARDPQSSYEQYF.

The chain employs TRBV12-3 or TRBV12-4 and TRBJ1-2, with 8 nucleotides matching TRBD1. Trimming cost V 7 bases and J 7 bases; bases outside gene matches: 8. The CDR3 spans 13 residues. The CDR3 bases are TGTGCCAGCACCAGGGGGCGAGTGGGTGGCTACACCTTC. It is translated as CASTRGRVGGYTF.

This clonotype appeared a few times. The DNA for the CDR3 is TGTGCCACCAGCAGAGATCAGGTTGAAACTGAAGCTTTCTTT. This encodes CATSRDQVETEAFF. The chain recombines TRBV15 with TRBJ1-1; no reliable D call. The ends were cut back, 0 bases at V and 5 bases at J, with 10 bases in the middle. This CDR3 region has 14 residues. Germline V gives CDR1 LNHNV, CDR2 YYDKDF (reference sequence).

The chain has TRBV7-2 and TRBJ1-4; 9 bases match TRBD1. J lost 8 bases, V lost 5 bases, and 9 bases had no gene match. The CDR3 spans 15 residues. The V gene's germline CDR1 is SGHTA and CDR2 FQGNSA. The CDR3 region is CASSLPKGQGEKLFF. The CDR3 nucleotides read TGTGCCAGCAGCCTACCTAAAGGACAGGGGGAAAAACTGTTTTTT.

This clonotype was seen a few times. The chain is built from TRBV29-1 and TRBJ1-1; D call uncertain. Trimming stripped 5 bases from V and 6 bases from J, with 7 bases between. The CDR3 runs to 10 residues. Germline V gene data show CDR1 as SQVTM and CDR2 as ANQGSEA. CDR3 sequence reads: CSVLNPEAFF. The CDR3 bases are TGCAGCGTTCTTAACCCTGAAGCTTTCTTT.

The chain couples TRBV12-3 or TRBV12-4 to TRBJ2-3; D uncertain. V was trimmed by 5 bases and J by 2 bases, leaving 11 bases between them. The length of the CDR3 is 14 residues. The CDR3 DNA reads TGTGCCAGCAGTGGAACGGTTAACACAGATACGCAGTATTTT. Protein sequence: CASSGTVNTDTQYF.